One T cell receptor beta chain is described in this entry. The antigen is undetermined. The data are from a study of human T cells and chemical hapten exposure. Study outcomes and limitations: Correlating positively with patch test score were the PT1 expanded TCR counts.

TCRdb re-analysed the RACE reads in MiXCR, keeping a single row per CDR3 protein. Of about 190,000 distinct CDR3 sequences in the sample, around 23% are singletons; the top ten hold 2% to 2.5%. Sample time point: patch test 3, about 24 weeks after DPC sensitization. Treatment reported: therapeutic diphenylcyclopropenone sensitization with weekly scalp DPC. V shed 3 bases and J shed 6 bases, with 14 bases lying between them. The length of the CDR3 is 15 residues. Germline V gene lookup returns CDR1 SEHNR and CDR2 FQNEAQ (reference sequence). The clonotype was recovered from a middle-aged woman with alopecia areata. Some clones in this sample may be carry-over from other donors' samples. The specimen was whole blood, collected in connection with sensitization to the hapten diphenylcyclopropenone (DPC). This chain uses TRBV7-9 with TRBJ2-2; possibly TRBD1 or TRBD2 for D (6 bases each). In nucleotides, the CDR3 is TGTGCCAGCAGCTTCGCCGGGGGCAAGGCCGGGGAGCTGTTTTTT. This sequence encodes CASSFAGGKAGELFF.